This T cell receptor (beta chain) was sequenced during a study of blood T cells in healthy people across ages. On the study more broadly: In model experiments, template switching was able to capture about one barcoded beta molecule for every two T cells that were present.

This clonotype was seen at least ten times. Its antigen is undetermined. Germline assignment: CDR1 KGHDR and CDR2 SFDVKD. V was trimmed by 0 bases and J by 0 bases, leaving 2 bases between them. This CDR3 has 14 residues. Study-level results: Unknown CMV status may confound age-related changes in expanded clones.

Together with a sample-barcoded 5' primer, a J-beta primer mix was included in a second PCR lasting about 7 to 12 cycles. Through a template-switch adaptor with 12 random nucleotides, each cDNA molecule received a tag. TCRdb fed the 5' RACE reads into MiXCR, producing one record per CDR3 protein. The table includes about 1,000,000 distinct CDR3 sequences, less than 50% detected once. The TCR sequence derives from a woman aged 55-70 years in good health. The specimen was blood. The V and J genes are TRBV24-1 and TRBJ1-5; D call uncertain. The CDR3 protein is CATSDLDSNQPQHF. For the CDR3, the DNA is TGTGCCACCAGTGATTTGGATAGCAATCAGCCCCAGCATTTT.